The present T cell receptor beta chain was sequenced within a study of blood T cell repertoires in COVID-19. About the research overall: Samples representing acute and convalescent COVID-19 were sourced from the United States, Italy and Spain.

In germline, CDR1 is LGHNA, CDR2 YNFKEQ. The V and J ends lost 0 bases and 0 bases, in that order; junction bases with no gene match: 12. The CDR3 covers 19 residues. Cohort allocation depended upon clinical history that participants reported. Recovered participants had two consecutive negative NP/OP PCR tests, healthcare professional clearance, or symptom resolution. Authors' data handling: Estimation of nucleated cell counts was performed using reference gene primer amplification. Profiled with immunoSEQ multiplex PCR; TCRdb holds only in-frame clones, not every one. D and trimming were read from the DNA, whereas the V and J calls and clone size are those reported in that table. The repertoire includes some 250,000 clones, around 89% of them detected once, and 8% to 10% sits in the top ten.

The receptor comes from a man in his forties who had recovered from COVID-19. The chain employs TRBV4-2 and TRBJ1-2; 8 nucleotides line up with TRBD1. Sequences were obtained from PBMCs or T cells enriched from blood (not recorded which). The CDR3 DNA reads TGTGCCAGCAGCCAAGAACCTTCGGGACAGGCTTTAGCTAACTATGGCTACACCTTC. Residues: CASSQEPSGQALANYGYTF.